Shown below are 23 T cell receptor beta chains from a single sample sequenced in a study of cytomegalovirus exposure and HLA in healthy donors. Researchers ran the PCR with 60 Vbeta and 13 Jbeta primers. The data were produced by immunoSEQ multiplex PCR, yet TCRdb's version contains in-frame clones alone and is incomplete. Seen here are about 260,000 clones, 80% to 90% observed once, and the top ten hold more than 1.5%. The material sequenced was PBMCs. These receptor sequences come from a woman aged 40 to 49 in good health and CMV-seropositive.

The CDR3 region is CASSGGETQYF. The CDR3 bases are TGTGCGAGTTCCGGGGGGGAGACCCAGTACTTC. V usage is TRBV6-5 and J usage is TRBJ2-5, with TRBD2 identical over 7 bases. Germline values: CDR1 MNHEY, CDR2 SVGAGI. The length of the CDR3 is 11 residues.

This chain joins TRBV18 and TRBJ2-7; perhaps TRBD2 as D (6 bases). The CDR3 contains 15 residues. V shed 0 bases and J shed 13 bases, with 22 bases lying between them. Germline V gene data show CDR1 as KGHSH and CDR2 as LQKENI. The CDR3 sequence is CASSPPNAQDSRDYF. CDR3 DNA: TGTGCCAGCTCACCACCAAACGCACAGGATTCGCGGGACTACTTC.

The CDR3 DNA reads as TGTGCCATCAAATTGGCACAGTCCACCGGGGAGCTGTTTTTT. Encoded protein: CAIKLAQSTGELFF. The chain has TRBV10-3 and TRBJ2-2; no firm D call. Germline values: CDR1 ENHRY, CDR2 SYGVKD. The CDR3 is 14 residues long. V lost 7 bases and J lost 4, with 13 bases in between.

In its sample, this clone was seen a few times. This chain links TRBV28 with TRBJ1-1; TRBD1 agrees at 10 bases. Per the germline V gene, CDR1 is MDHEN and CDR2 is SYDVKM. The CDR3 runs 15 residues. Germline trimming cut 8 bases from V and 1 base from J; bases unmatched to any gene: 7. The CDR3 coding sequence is TGTGCCAGCGGTGGACAGGGGGTCTCGAACACTGAAGCTTTCTTT. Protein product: CASGGQGVSNTEAFF.

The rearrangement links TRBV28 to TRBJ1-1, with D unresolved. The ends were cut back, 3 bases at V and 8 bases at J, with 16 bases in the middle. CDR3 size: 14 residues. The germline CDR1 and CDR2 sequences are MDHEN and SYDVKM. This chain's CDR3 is CASSFGGLGFEAFF. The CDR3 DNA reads TGTGCCAGCAGTTTCGGAGGGCTTGGATTCGAAGCTTTCTTT.

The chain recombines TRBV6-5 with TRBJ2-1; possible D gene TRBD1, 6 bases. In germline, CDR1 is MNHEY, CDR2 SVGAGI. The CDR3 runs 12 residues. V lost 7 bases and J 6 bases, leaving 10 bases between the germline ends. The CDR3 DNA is TGTGCCAGCACGAGAGGGGGCAATGAGCAGTTCTTC. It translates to CASTRGGNEQFF.

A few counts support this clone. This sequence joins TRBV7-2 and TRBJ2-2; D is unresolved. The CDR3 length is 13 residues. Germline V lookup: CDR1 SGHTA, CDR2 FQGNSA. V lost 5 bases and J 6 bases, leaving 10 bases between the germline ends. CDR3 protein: CASSLYMAGELFF. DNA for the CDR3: TGTGCCAGCAGCCTTTACATGGCCGGGGAGCTGTTTTTT.

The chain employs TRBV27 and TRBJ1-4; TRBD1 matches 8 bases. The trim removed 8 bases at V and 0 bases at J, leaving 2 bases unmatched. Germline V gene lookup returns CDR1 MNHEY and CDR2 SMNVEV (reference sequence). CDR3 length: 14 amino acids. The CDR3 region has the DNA TGTGCCAGCGCACAGGGGGCAACTAATGAAAAACTGTTTTTT. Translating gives CASAQGATNEKLFF.

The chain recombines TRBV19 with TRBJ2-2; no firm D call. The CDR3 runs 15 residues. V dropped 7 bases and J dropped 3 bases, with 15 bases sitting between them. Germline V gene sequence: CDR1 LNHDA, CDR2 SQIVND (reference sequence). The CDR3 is CASTRRSPYTGELFF. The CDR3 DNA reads TGTGCCAGTACCCGACGTAGCCCTTACACCGGGGAGCTGTTTTTT.

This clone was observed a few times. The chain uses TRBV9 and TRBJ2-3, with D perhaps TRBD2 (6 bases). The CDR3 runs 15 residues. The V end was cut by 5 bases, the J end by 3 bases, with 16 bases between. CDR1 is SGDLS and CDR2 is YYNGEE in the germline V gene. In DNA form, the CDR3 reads TGTGCCAGCAGTCTAGCCGGGAGTGGGACAGATACGCAGTATTTT. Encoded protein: CASSLAGSGTDTQYF.

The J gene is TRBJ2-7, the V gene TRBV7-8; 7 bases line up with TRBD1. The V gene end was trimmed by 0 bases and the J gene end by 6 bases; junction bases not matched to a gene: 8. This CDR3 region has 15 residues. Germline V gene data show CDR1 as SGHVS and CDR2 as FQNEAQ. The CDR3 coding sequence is TGTGCCAGCAGCTTAGCCGGACAGGCCAGCGGCGAGCAGTACTTC. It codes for CASSLAGQASGEQYF.

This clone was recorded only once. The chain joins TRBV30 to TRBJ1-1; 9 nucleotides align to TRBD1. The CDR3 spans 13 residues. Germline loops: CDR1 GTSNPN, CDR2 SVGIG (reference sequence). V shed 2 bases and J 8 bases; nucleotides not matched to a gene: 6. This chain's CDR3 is CAWSLGDRVEAFF. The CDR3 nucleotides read TGTGCCTGGAGTCTAGGGGACAGGGTGGAAGCTTTCTTT.

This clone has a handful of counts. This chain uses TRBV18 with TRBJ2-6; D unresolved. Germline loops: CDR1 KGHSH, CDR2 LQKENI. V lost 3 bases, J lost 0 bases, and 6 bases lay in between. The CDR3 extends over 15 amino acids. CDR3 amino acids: CASSPTISGANVLTF. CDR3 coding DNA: TGTGCCAGCTCACCTACTATCTCTGGGGCCAACGTCCTGACTTTC.

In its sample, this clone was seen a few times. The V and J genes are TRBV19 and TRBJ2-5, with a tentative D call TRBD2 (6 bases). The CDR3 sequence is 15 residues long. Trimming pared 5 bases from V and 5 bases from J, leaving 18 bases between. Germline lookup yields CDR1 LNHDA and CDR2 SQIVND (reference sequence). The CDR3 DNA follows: TGTGCCAGTAGTGCTACGGGACCGGGGGAGGAGACCCAGTACTTC. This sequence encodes CASSATGPGEETQYF.

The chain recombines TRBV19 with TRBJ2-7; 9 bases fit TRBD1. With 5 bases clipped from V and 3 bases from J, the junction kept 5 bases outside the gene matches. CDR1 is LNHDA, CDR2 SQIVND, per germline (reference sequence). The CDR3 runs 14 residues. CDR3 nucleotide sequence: TGTGCCAGTAGTTTGCGACAGGGGGGCTACGAGCAGTACTTC. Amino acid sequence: CASSLRQGGYEQYF. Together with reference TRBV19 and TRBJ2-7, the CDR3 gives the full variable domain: DGGITQSPKYLFRKEGQNVTLSCEQNLNHDAMYWYRQDPGQGLRLIYYSQIVNDFQKGDIAEGYSVSREKKESFPLTVTSAQKNPTAFYLCASSLRQGGYEQYFGPGTRLTVT.

The CDR3 loop reads CASSLKDRGSPLHF. In DNA, the CDR3 is TGTGCCAGCAGCTTGAAGGACAGGGGTTCACCCCTCCACTTT. The chain employs TRBV7-9 and TRBJ1-6, with TRBD1 identical over 9 bases. The germline CDR1 and CDR2 sequences are SEHNR and FQNEAQ (reference sequence). There are 14 residues in the CDR3. V lost 3 bases to trimming and J lost 9 bases; unmatched junction nucleotides: 3.

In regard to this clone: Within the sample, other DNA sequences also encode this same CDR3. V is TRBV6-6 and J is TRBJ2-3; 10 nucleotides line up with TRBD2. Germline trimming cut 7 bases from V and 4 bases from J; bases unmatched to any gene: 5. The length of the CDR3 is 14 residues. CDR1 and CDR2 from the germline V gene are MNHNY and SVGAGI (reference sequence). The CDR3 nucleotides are TGTGCCAGCACCCTAGCGGGAGTGGCAGATACGCAGTATTTT. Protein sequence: CASTLAGVADTQYF.

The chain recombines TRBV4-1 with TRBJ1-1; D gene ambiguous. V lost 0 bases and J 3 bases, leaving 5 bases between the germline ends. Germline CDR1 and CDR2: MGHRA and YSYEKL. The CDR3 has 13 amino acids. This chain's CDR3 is CASSQDQDTEAFF. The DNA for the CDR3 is TGCGCCAGCAGCCAAGACCAGGACACTGAAGCTTTCTTT.

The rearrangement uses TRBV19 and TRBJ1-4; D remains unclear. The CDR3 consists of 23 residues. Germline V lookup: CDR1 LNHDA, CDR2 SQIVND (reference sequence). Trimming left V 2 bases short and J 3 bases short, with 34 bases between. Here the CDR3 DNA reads TGTGCCAGTAGTATAAGTCGATTAGGGAGTTCCGGGCCCCACCTCGGGGCTAATGAAAAACTGTTTTTT. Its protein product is CASSISRLGSSGPHLGANEKLFF.

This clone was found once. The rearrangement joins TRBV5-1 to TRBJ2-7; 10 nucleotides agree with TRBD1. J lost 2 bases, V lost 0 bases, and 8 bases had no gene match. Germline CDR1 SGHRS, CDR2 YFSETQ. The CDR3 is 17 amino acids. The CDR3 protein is CASSLGAPGQGPYEQYF. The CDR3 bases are TGCGCCAGCAGCTTGGGGGCCCCGGGACAGGGGCCCTACGAGCAGTACTTC.

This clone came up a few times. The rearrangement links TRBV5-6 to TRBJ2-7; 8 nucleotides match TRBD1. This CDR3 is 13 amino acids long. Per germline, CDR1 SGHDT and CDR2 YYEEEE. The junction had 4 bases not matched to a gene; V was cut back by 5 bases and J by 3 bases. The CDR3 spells CASSRTGYYEQYF. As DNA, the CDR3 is TGTGCCAGCAGTCGGACAGGGTACTACGAGCAGTACTTC.

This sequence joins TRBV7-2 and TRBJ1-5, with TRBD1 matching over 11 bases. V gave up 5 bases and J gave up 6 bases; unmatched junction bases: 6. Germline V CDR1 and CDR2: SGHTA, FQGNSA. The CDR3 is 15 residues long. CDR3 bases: TGTGCCAGCAGCCCCGGGGACAGGGGGATTCAGCCCCAGCATTTT. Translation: CASSPGDRGIQPQHF.

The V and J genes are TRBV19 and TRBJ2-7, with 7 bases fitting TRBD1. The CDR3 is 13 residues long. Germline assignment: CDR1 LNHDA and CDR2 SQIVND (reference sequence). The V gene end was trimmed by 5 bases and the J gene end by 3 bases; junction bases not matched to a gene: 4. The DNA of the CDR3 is TGTGCCAGTAGTGTGAACAGGGGCTACGAGCAGTACTTC. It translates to CASSVNRGYEQYF.